This T cell receptor (beta chain) originates from a study of CD8 T cells in ankylosing spondylitis. Findings and limits, study-wide: Reports of some motif variants in reactive arthritis synovial fluid and blood predate this one. Among TCR beta sequences, a motif of several highly homologous variants appeared characteristic of ankylosing spondylitis blood.

The TCR beta libraries were generated through quantitative 5'-RACE incorporating molecular barcodes. TCRdb fed the 5' RACE reads into MiXCR, producing one record per CDR3 protein. The profile shows about 130,000 distinct CDR3 sequences, 7% to 10% of them singletons. Of note for this clonotype: The antigen remains unidentified.

V lost 8 bases to trimming and J lost 7 bases; unmatched junction nucleotides: 16. Germline loops: CDR1 LNHNV, CDR2 YYDKDF (reference sequence). The CDR3 totals 18 residues. The TCR sequence derives from a male donor with ankylosing spondylitis or in good health (not recorded which). The sample was blood, either unsorted or a sorted T cell fraction (not recorded which). The V call is TRBV15, the J call TRBJ2-1; 14 bases map to TRBD2. CDR3 sequence: CATFGTSGSGNYGNEQFF. As DNA, the CDR3 is TGTGCCACCTTCGGGACTAGCGGGAGCGGGAATTACGGTAATGAGCAGTTCTTC.